The 19 T cell receptor beta chains presented below share a single source sample, sequenced in a study of blood T cell repertoires in COVID-19. The data were produced by immunoSEQ multiplex PCR, yet TCRdb's version contains in-frame clones alone and is incomplete. The sample consists of 80,000 or so clones, 90% to 95% of them appearing once. Sequenced sample: peripheral blood. The receptors were gathered from a woman between 45 and 65 years old in a cohort sampled during active COVID-19.

The chain employs TRBV7-8 and TRBJ2-5; TRBD1 might be the D (6 bases). Trimming left V 5 bases short and J 1 base short, with 20 bases between. Germline V lookup: CDR1 SGHVS, CDR2 FQNEAQ. This CDR3 contains 17 residues. CDR3 amino acids: CASSTNTRQEIQETQYF. CDR3 sequence (DNA): TGTGCCAGCAGCACCAACACCCGACAGGAGATCCAAGAGACCCAGTACTTC.

This chain connects TRBV6-5 to TRBJ1-5; perhaps TRBD1 as D (6 bases). This CDR3 has 15 residues. With 6 bases removed from V and 0 bases from J, the gap between germline ends came to 12 bases. Germline V lookup: CDR1 MNHEY, CDR2 SVGAGI. CDR3 in amino acids: CASRDSPYSNQPQHF. CDR3 coding DNA: TGTGCCAGCAGGGACAGCCCTTATAGCAATCAGCCCCAGCATTTT.

This chain links TRBV19 with TRBJ2-5; D ambiguous. The CDR3 loop spans 13 amino acids. The V and J ends lost 1 base and 1 base respectively, with 4 bases between them. The germline V gene has CDR1 LNHDA and CDR2 SQIVND (reference sequence). CDR3 in amino acids: CASSIGGQETQYF. CDR3 bases: TGTGCCAGTAGTATAGGAGGCCAAGAGACCCAGTACTTC.

The rearrangement links TRBV25-1 to TRBJ1-4, with 9 positions matching TRBD1. CDR1 is MGHDK, CDR2 SYGVNS, per germline. The CDR3 covers 16 residues. V lost 6 bases and J lost 8; bases outside the gene matches: 13. The CDR3: CASSEGWTGDGEKLFF. In DNA, the CDR3 is TGTGCCAGCAGCGAAGGTTGGACAGGGGATGGCGAAAAACTGTTTTTT.

The chain uses TRBV3-1 (or the pseudogene TRBV3-2) and TRBJ1-1; D not resolved. V was shortened by 1 base and J by 2 bases, with 8 bases between the two germline ends. Germline V lookup: CDR1 LGHDT, CDR2 YNNKEL (reference sequence). The CDR3 covers 14 residues. The CDR3 loop reads CASSQASVNTEAFF. CDR3 bases: TGTGCCAGCAGCCAAGCATCAGTAAACACTGAAGCTTTCTTT.

The V call is TRBV7-9, the J call TRBJ1-4; 8 nucleotides agree with TRBD1. The CDR3 is 15 amino acids. The germline V gene has CDR1 SEHNR and CDR2 FQNEAQ (reference sequence). The trim removed 1 base at V and 8 bases at J, leaving 6 bases unmatched. The CDR3 DNA reads as TGTGCCAGCAGCTTAGTTTCACAGGGGGGAGAAAAACTGTTTTTT. This codes for CASSLVSQGGEKLFF. The whole variable domain, remainder taken from reference TRBV7-9 and TRBJ1-4, is DTGVSQNPRHKITKRGQNVTFRCDPISEHNRLYWYRQTLGQGPEFLTYFQNEAQLEKSRLLSDRFSAERPKGSFSTLEIQRTEQGDSAMYLCASSLVSQGGEKLFFGSGTQLSVL.

The chain employs TRBV14 and TRBJ2-4, with TRBD2 identical over 8 bases. V trimming: 1 base; J trimming: 8 bases; junction bases outside the gene matches: 4. The CDR3 has 14 residues. The germline CDR1 and CDR2 sequences are SGHDN and FVKESK. The CDR3 bases are TGTGCCAGCAGCCAAGGCCTAGCGGGTGACATTCAGTACTTC. This gives the protein CASSQGLAGDIQYF. Combining the CDR3 with reference TRBV14 and TRBJ2-4 gives the whole variable domain EAGVTQFPSHSVIEKGQTVTLRCDPISGHDNLYWYRRVMGKEIKFLLHFVKESKQDESGMPNNRFLAERTGGTYSTLKVQPAELEDSGVYFCASSQGLAGDIQYFGAGTRLSVL.

The gene calls are TRBV11-3 and TRBJ1-1, with a possible D match to TRBD1 (5 bases). In germline, CDR1 is SGHNT, CDR2 YENEEA. V was shortened by 4 bases and J by 5 bases, with 8 bases between the two germline ends. The CDR3 totals 12 residues. Here the CDR3 DNA reads TGTGCCAGCAGCTATAGGGGAACTGAAGCTTTCTTT. The encoded protein is CASSYRGTEAFF.

V and J are TRBV9 and TRBJ2-3, with 10 nucleotides matching TRBD2. Germline V lookup: CDR1 SGDLS, CDR2 YYNGEE. V was pared by 4 bases and J by 2 bases, with 10 bases of the junction left unmatched. CDR3 size: 17 residues. The CDR3 here is CASSQTLAGGDTDTQYF. CDR3 nucleotide sequence: TGTGCCAGCAGCCAAACCTTAGCGGGGGGAGACACAGATACGCAGTATTTT.

The chain couples TRBV11-2 to TRBJ2-2; 10 nucleotides agree with TRBD1. V lost 3 bases, J lost 5 bases, and 6 bases stayed unmatched. Germline lookup yields CDR1 SGHAT and CDR2 FQNNGV. The CDR3 has 16 residues. In DNA, the CDR3 is TGTGCCAGCAGCTTCAGGGGGACAGGGGAAACCGGGGAGCTGTTTTTT. Amino acids: CASSFRGTGETGELFF. The entire variable domain, with the rest obtained from reference TRBV11-2 and TRBJ2-2, is as follows: EAGVAQSPRYKIIEKRQSVAFWCNPISGHATLYWYQQILGQGPKLLIQFQNNGVVDDSQLPKDRFSAERLKGVDSTLKIQPAKLEDSAVYLCASSFRGTGETGELFFGEGSRLTVL.

The CDR3, as DNA: TGTGCCCGACCATCGCAGCGTCCAAAAGGACTAGCGGGTAACACCGGGGAGCTGTTTTTT. Protein: CARPSQRPKGLAGNTGELFF. This sequence joins TRBV9 and TRBJ2-2; 11 nucleotides align to TRBD2. V dropped 10 bases and J dropped 2; count of bases not matched to a gene: 22. The CDR3 runs 20 residues. Per the germline V gene, CDR1 is SGDLS and CDR2 is YYNGEE. Filled out from reference TRBV9 and TRBJ2-2, the complete variable domain reads DSGVTQTPKHLITATGQRVTLRCSPRSGDLSVYWYQQSLDQGLQFLIQYYNGEERAKGNILERFSAQQFPDLHSELNLSSLELGDSALYFCARPSQRPKGLAGNTGELFFGEGSRLTVL.

V and J are TRBV4-1 and TRBJ1-1; the match to TRBD1 covers 8 bases. The germline V gene encodes CDR1 MGHRA and CDR2 YSYEKL. V lost 0 bases and J lost 4; bases outside the gene matches: 7. The CDR3 sequence is 16 residues long. This CDR3 is CASSQDPGQGGTEAFF. The CDR3 DNA sequence: TGCGCCAGCAGCCAAGACCCTGGACAGGGTGGCACTGAAGCTTTCTTT.

The genes are TRBV19 and TRBJ1-6; the match to TRBD1 covers 11 bases. CDR3 length: 17 residues. J gave up 10 bases and V 3 bases, and 11 bases lay outside the gene matches. Germline V gene sequence: CDR1 LNHDA, CDR2 SQIVND (reference sequence). The CDR3 region is CASSISLRDRGRSPLHF. The CDR3, as DNA: TGTGCCAGTAGTATTTCTCTCCGGGACAGGGGGAGGTCACCCCTCCACTTT.

The J gene is TRBJ2-3, the V gene TRBV11-2; 11 positions match TRBD2. This CDR3 spans 15 amino acids. After removal of 5 bases from V and 7 bases from J, the junction contained 8 bases not matched to a gene. Per germline, CDR1 SGHAT and CDR2 FQNNGV. DNA of the CDR3: TGTGCCAGCAGCATACAGTCGACTAGCGGGAATACGCAGTATTTT. Protein product: CASSIQSTSGNTQYF.

The gene calls are TRBV7-9 and TRBJ2-4; 7 bases are shared with TRBD1. Germline V lookup: CDR1 SEHNR, CDR2 FQNEAQ (reference sequence). After removal of 6 bases from V and 8 bases from J, the junction contained 10 bases not matched to a gene. The CDR3 is made up of 14 amino acids. In DNA, the CDR3 is TGTGCCAGCAGGCAAGGGACAGAGGCCCACATTCAGTACTTC. Amino acids: CASRQGTEAHIQYF.

V and J are TRBV5-1 and TRBJ2-3; tentatively, D is TRBD1 (5 bases). The germline V gene encodes CDR1 SGHRS and CDR2 YFSETQ. V was clipped by 1 base and J by 2 bases, with 11 bases between them. The length of the CDR3 is 15 residues. The CDR3 reads CASSLYGALTDTQYF. In DNA, the CDR3 is TGCGCCAGCAGCTTGTATGGGGCCCTCACAGATACGCAGTATTTT.

The J gene is TRBJ2-1, the V gene TRBV27; D gene ambiguous. This CDR3 has 13 residues. Trimming cost V 3 bases and J 3 bases, with 6 bases left between them. The germline gives CDR1 MNHEY, CDR2 SMNVEV (reference sequence). DNA of the CDR3: TGTGCCAGCAGTTTGCGAAACTACAATGAGCAGTTCTTC. Its translation: CASSLRNYNEQFF.

This chain connects TRBV4-1 to TRBJ2-3; no clear D. The CDR3 is 13 amino acids. Germline values: CDR1 MGHRA, CDR2 YSYEKL. Trimming left V 4 bases short and J 6 bases short, with 11 bases between. The CDR3 DNA reads as TGCGCCAGCAGCCGCGAGCTAACGGATACGCAGTATTTT. Its translation is CASSRELTDTQYF.

V is TRBV4-2 and J is TRBJ2-7, with 14 bases lining up with TRBD2. This CDR3 is 16 amino acids long. Germline loops: CDR1 LGHNA, CDR2 YNFKEQ. With 4 bases clipped from V and 5 bases from J, the junction kept 7 bases outside the gene matches. The CDR3 spells CASSPGTSGRDDEQYF. The CDR3, as DNA: TGTGCCAGCAGCCCCGGGACTAGCGGGAGAGACGACGAGCAGTACTTC.